This T cell receptor beta chain stems from a study of blood T cell repertoires in COVID-19 (dated by TCRdb to about 2020). A note on the overall study: Samples covering the acute and convalescent phases of COVID-19 were provided by collaborators in the United States, Italy and Spain. The material from the prospective study consisted of cDNA or gDNA derived from T cells, B-cell-depleted T cells, or PBMCs. Subjects who had been exposed to COVID-19, were actively infected with it, or had recovered from it provided the deeply sampled blood TCRbeta repertoires that made up the dataset. A freely available public database, intended as a resource for researchers studying the immune response to SARS-CoV-2, is where the repertoires were released. Samples came from the ongoing ImmuneRACE study (first 160 participants) plus 1,254 subjects from 6 global collaborators. Sample metadata almost always included a de-identified subject ID, COVID-19 status, age in years and sex. Where HLA class I and class II types were available, the types were taken from metadata supplied by the sample provider, not from assay-based typing. What the research found in general, with its limitations: The amount of clinical and demographic metadata varied by source and participant and was provided uncurated.

TCRbeta CDR3 regions were amplified from genomic DNA by means of the immunoSEQ Assay, a bias-controlled multiplex PCR. As for the original processing: The number of nucleated cells in each sample was estimated by amplification of reference gene primers within the assay. Sequence reads were collapsed and filtered to measure the absolute abundance of every unique TCRbeta CDR3 rearrangement. For each sample, productive Simpson clonality was calculated by taking the square root of Simpson's diversity index across productive rearrangements. Not all clones reach the TCRdb copy of this immuneACCESS table, which keeps in-frame sequences only. Checked studies attribute under half of the gap to unresolved V genes and leave the rest unexplained. Clone size and V and J calls were adopted from that table, with D and trimming inferred from the DNA. The sample includes over 95,000 clones, with 75% to 90% observed a single time. The biggest ten clones account for approximately 4.5% of the sample.

With regard to this clone: Its binding antigen is unknown. It has no much larger one-base neighbor in the sample; base qualities were not kept.

Clipping removes 3 bases from V and 8 bases from J, with 7 as the unmatched junction base count. The CDR3, from cysteine to phenylalanine, totals 16 residues. Of the read, only the CDR3 DNA is kept; its 48 bases are in frame from base 1. The germline V gene yields SGHVS for CDR1 and FNYEAQ for CDR2. Each collaborating institution followed its own protocols to collect whole blood in K2EDTA tubes. For TCRbeta analysis, collaborator samples were shipped as frozen whole blood, as isolated PBMCs, or as DNA extracted from either sample type. The rearrangement combines TRBV7-6 with TRBJ1-6, and TRBD1 matches 10 of the central bases. The TCR sequence derives from a woman in her fifties or sixties with acute or convalescent COVID-19. The sequencing input was peripheral blood. CDR3 region: CASSFRGGTGDSPLHF. The nucleotide sequence is given as TGTGCCAGCAGCTTCAGAGGGGGGACAGGGGATTCACCCCTCCACTTT.